These T cell receptor beta chains were read from a single sample in a study of shared clonotypes between healthy human individuals. Profiling relied on immunoSEQ multiplex PCR, and the TCRdb table lists in-frame clones only, not all of them. Among 550,000 to 850,000 clones listed, 74% were seen once. Sequencing was performed on memory CD4+ T cells sorted from blood. The receptor source for this set is a woman aged 25 to 39 in good health. The CDR3 runs from the conserved cysteine through the conserved F or W. A D gene is named only where the DNA matches it firmly. Size tells how often a clone was seen (once, few, many) or the class of an expanded clone, and some rows leave it out.

clone_size	j_call	d_call	cdr3_length	v_call	cdr3_nt	cdr3_aa
-	TRBJ1-2	-	12	TRBV29-1	TGCAGCGTTGAGCTGGGAGGGAGCGGCTACACCTTC	CSVELGGSGYTF
-	TRBJ1-2	-	15	TRBV7-8	TGTGCCAGCAGCACCCGACAGGACTCTAACTATGGCTACACCTTC	CASSTRQDSNYGYTF
-	TRBJ1-2	-	13	TRBV12-5	TGTGCTAGTGGCCGGGATGCGGGGTATGGCTACACCTTC	CASGRDAGYGYTF
-	TRBJ1-5	-	15	TRBV6-5	TGTGCCAGCACCCCAGGAGGGAGATCTAATCAGCCCCAGCATTTT	CASTPGGRSNQPQHF
-	TRBJ2-1	-	14	TRBV28	TGTGCCAGCAGCATCCCAGTGCGCGGGACTGAGCAGTTCTTC	CASSIPVRGTEQFF
many	TRBJ1-3	-	12	TRBV29-1	TGCAGCGTTGGATACGAGGGAAACACCATATATTTT	CSVGYEGNTIYF
-	TRBJ1-2	TRBD1	16	TRBV5-1	TGCGCCAGCAGCATGGGACAGGAGCCCTTGTGGTATGGCTACACCTTC	CASSMGQEPLWYGYTF
-	TRBJ2-1	-	12	TRBV7-3	TGTGCCAGCAGCTTCCAAGACAGTGAGCAGTTCTTC	CASSFQDSEQFF
-	TRBJ1-1	-	13	TRBV27	TGTGCCAGCAGTTTGACAGGAAACACTGAAGCTTTCTTT	CASSLTGNTEAFF
many	TRBJ2-7	-	12	TRBV28	TGTGCCAGCCAAACGGGGGCATACGAGCAGTACTTC	CASQTGAYEQYF
-	TRBJ1-3	TRBD1	13	TRBV29-1	TGCAGCGTTGACCGGACAGGGGGGGACACCATATATTTT	CSVDRTGGDTIYF
-	TRBJ1-1	-	15	TRBV6-5	TGTGCCAGCGCGCCCCGGGTCAGGGTGGGAACTGAAGCTTTCTTT	CASAPRVRVGTEAFF
-	TRBJ2-2	-	14	TRBV28	TGTGCCAGCAGTTCACAGGCGAACACCGGGGAGCTGTTTTTT	CASSSQANTGELFF
-	TRBJ2-1	-	14	TRBV5-1	TGCGCCAGCAGCTTAGGGAACCAATACAATGAGCAGTTCTTC	CASSLGNQYNEQFF
-	TRBJ1-5	TRBD1	15	TRBV28	TGTGCCAGCGTCACAGGGGGCTATCGCAATCAGCCCCAGCATTTT	CASVTGGYRNQPQHF
-	TRBJ2-7	-	16	TRBV28	TGTGCCAGCAGTCTGGGAGCCAGGAAGCAACGGGGCGAGCAGTACTTC	CASSLGARKQRGEQYF
many	TRBJ1-4	-	14	TRBV19	TGTGCCAGTAGTATTGGTGGGGGAACGGAAAAACTGTTTTTT	CASSIGGGTEKLFF
-	TRBJ1-3	TRBD1	17	TRBV5-1	TGCGCCAGCAGCTTTGGGACAGCCACACACTCTGGAAACACCATATATTTT	CASSFGTATHSGNTIYF
-	TRBJ2-5	-	13	TRBV18	TGTGCCAGCTCCGGCCGGGGACAAGAGACCCAGTACTTC	CASSGRGQETQYF
-	TRBJ2-5	-	13	TRBV7-3	TGTGCCAGCAGCTTACAAGCGGAAGAGACCCAGTACTTC	CASSLQAEETQYF
-	TRBJ2-7	-	13	TRBV5-4	TGTGCCAGCAGCTTGGCCCTCGGGTACGAGCAGTACTTC	CASSLALGYEQYF
-	TRBJ2-5	-	10	TRBV29-1	TGCAGCGGGGCACAAGAGACCCAGTACTTC	CSGAQETQYF
-	TRBJ2-3	TRBD2	16	TRBV25-1	TGTGCCAGCAGTGCTGGGACTAGCGGGAAAGTAGATACGCAGTATTTT	CASSAGTSGKVDTQYF
-	TRBJ2-1	-	12	TRBV19	TGTGCCAGTAGGCAGGCAGCGAATGAGCAGTTCTTC	CASRQAANEQFF
few	TRBJ2-3	-	15	TRBV11-2	TGTGCCAGCAGCTTGATTGGGACTTACACAGATACGCAGTATTTT	CASSLIGTYTDTQYF
-	TRBJ1-1	-	15	TRBV5-1	TGCGCCAGTCACGTAAGCGGACGTACGAACACTGAAGCTTTCTTT	CASHVSGRTNTEAFF
-	TRBJ2-1	TRBD2	15	TRBV29-1	TGCAGCGTTGGGGGGACTAGCGGAGGTCGCAATGAGCAGTTCTTC	CSVGGTSGGRNEQFF
-	TRBJ2-3	-	14	TRBV18	TGTGCCAGCTCACCCGGGACGCGGATTGGCGCGCAGTATTTT	CASSPGTRIGAQYF
-	TRBJ1-1	-	15	TRBV27	TGTGCCAGCACTAGAAGGGGCGCGGTGAACACTGAAGCTTTCTTT	CASTRRGAVNTEAFF
-	TRBJ1-2	-	14	TRBV5-1	TGCGCCAGCAGCCCCGCCCGGGGGCGCGATGGCTACACCTTC	CASSPARGRDGYTF
-	TRBJ2-7	-	15	TRBV2	TGTGCCAGCAGTGGCGGGAAGGGTCTCCCGTTCGAGCAGTACTTC	CASSGGKGLPFEQYF
once	TRBJ2-2	TRBD1	12	TRBV19	TGTGCCAGTAGACAGGGGCCCGGGGAGCTGTTTTTT	CASRQGPGELFF
few	TRBJ2-1	TRBD2	17	TRBV19	TGTGCCAGTAGTATAGGTAGTTCGCAGGGACTAGCGGATGAGCAGTTCTTC	CASSIGSSQGLADEQFF
-	TRBJ2-3	TRBD2	15	TRBV6-5	TGTGCCAGCACCAGACTAGCGGGAGTGACCGATACGCAGTATTTT	CASTRLAGVTDTQYF
-	TRBJ2-7	TRBD2	13	TRBV7-8	TGTGCCAGCAGCGAAAGCGGACTAGCGAGGCAGTACTTC	CASSESGLARQYF
-	TRBJ2-3	-	15	TRBV19	TGTGCCAGTAACCGCTTTGCTGGGAGCACAGATACGCAGTATTTT	CASNRFAGSTDTQYF
-	TRBJ2-2	-	15	TRBV2	TGTGCCATACCTAGAGGGGGACGATGGACCGGGGAGCTGTTTTTT	CAIPRGGRWTGELFF
-	TRBJ2-7	-	16	TRBV11-3	TGTGCCAGCAGCTCGTCTCGAAGTGGGAGAACCTACGAGCAGTACTTC	CASSSSRSGRTYEQYF
-	TRBJ2-3	TRBD2	16	TRBV7-6	TGTGCCAGCAGCTTAGTGTCAGCGGGGAACACAGATACGCAGTATTTT	CASSLVSAGNTDTQYF
few	TRBJ2-1	TRBD2	13	TRBV7-2	TGTGCCAGCAGCTACCTAGCGGCCCATGAGCAGTTCTTC	CASSYLAAHEQFF